This is a list of T cell receptor beta chains from one sample in a study of shared clonotypes between healthy human individuals. TCRdb's table, derived via immunoSEQ multiplex PCR, lists solely in-frame clones and lacks some. The repertoire holds a few million clones, roughly 92% seen once, with 0.14% in the top ten. What was sequenced was naive CD4+ T cells sorted from blood. These receptors originate from a young man in good health. The conserved cysteine and the conserved F or W are not part of the CDR3 here.

J gene: TRBJ2-1; V gene: TRBV10-1; CDR3 protein: ASRWDGRSYNEQF
J gene: TRBJ1-3; V gene: TRBV6-1; CDR3 protein: ASSEGPGNTIY
J gene: TRBJ1-1; V gene: TRBV30; CDR3 protein: AWSIAGATEAF
J gene: TRBJ2-3; V gene: TRBV7-2; CDR3 protein: ASSLEGGVSTDTQY
J gene: TRBJ1-2; V gene: TRBV29-1; CDR3 protein: SVEYAGTGYGYT
J gene: TRBJ2-1; V gene: TRBV2; CDR3 protein: ASSEAGGKSEQF
J gene: TRBJ1-2; V gene: TRBV5-1; CDR3 protein: ASSRDPITDREIGYT
J gene: TRBJ2-2; V gene: TRBV5-6; CDR3 protein: ASSPGLAATGELF
J gene: TRBJ2-7; V gene: TRBV30; CDR3 protein: AWSATPPGDKPYEQY
J gene: TRBJ2-2; V gene: TRBV6-6; CDR3 protein: ASRDPNTGELF
J gene: TRBJ1-1; V gene: TRBV5-6; CDR3 protein: ASSFRAPEAF
J gene: TRBJ2-7; V gene: TRBV27; CDR3 protein: ASTTPGGSGVVF
J gene: TRBJ2-3; V gene: TRBV5-1; CDR3 protein: ASSLGGTGLHTQY
J gene: TRBJ1-4; V gene: TRBV18; CDR3 protein: ASSLTTGANEKLF
J gene: TRBJ1-5; V gene: TRBV27; CDR3 protein: ASSLENGDSGNQPQH
J gene: TRBJ2-2; V gene: TRBV7-2; CDR3 protein: ASSLRRGPGELF
J gene: TRBJ2-7; V gene: TRBV4-3; CDR3 protein: ASSRDYYSSGREQY
J gene: TRBJ2-3; V gene: TRBV6-4; CDR3 protein: ASSPPWVDTQY
J gene: TRBJ1-1; V gene: TRBV5-6; CDR3 protein: ASSLTHTEAF
J gene: TRBJ1-4; V gene: TRBV28; CDR3 protein: ASSLQSVGRQKLF
J gene: TRBJ1-2; V gene: TRBV5-6; CDR3 protein: ASSLRSGSLFYGYT
J gene: TRBJ2-5; V gene: TRBV25-1; CDR3 protein: ASSDSQETQY
J gene: TRBJ1-6; V gene: TRBV19; CDR3 protein: ASSIVVTGWSSPLH
J gene: TRBJ2-3; V gene: TRBV4-3; CDR3 protein: ASSQRQGADTQY
J gene: TRBJ2-1; V gene: TRBV7-2; CDR3 protein: ASSSGTTYNEQF
J gene: TRBJ2-7; V gene: TRBV2; CDR3 protein: ASSESWDTGEQY
J gene: TRBJ2-3; V gene: TRBV6-1; CDR3 protein: ASSESGDTQY
J gene: TRBJ1-1; V gene: TRBV9; CDR3 protein: ASSAGANTEAF
J gene: TRBJ2-5; V gene: TRBV5-1; CDR3 protein: ATSVSPSQETQY
J gene: TRBJ1-1; V gene: TRBV6-6; CDR3 protein: ASSYPGQVNVAEAF
J gene: TRBJ1-2; V gene: TRBV7-9; CDR3 protein: ASTGGNPIGYGYT
J gene: TRBJ1-6; V gene: TRBV4-2; CDR3 protein: ASSQDHDSPLH
J gene: TRBJ2-7; V gene: TRBV7-9; CDR3 protein: ASTLDQLSEQY
J gene: TRBJ2-5; V gene: TRBV7-2; CDR3 protein: ASSKASGRQETQY
J gene: TRBJ2-7; V gene: TRBV6-6; CDR3 protein: ASSYSPGTGLSQN
J gene: TRBJ2-3; V gene: TRBV5-4; CDR3 protein: ASLGAESSTDTQY
J gene: TRBJ2-1; V gene: TRBV6-5; CDR3 protein: ASSYPLGGSYNEQF
J gene: TRBJ2-3; V gene: TRBV7-8; CDR3 protein: ASSPLLDTQY
J gene: TRBJ2-5; V gene: TRBV6-6; CDR3 protein: ASKQGVEETQY
J gene: TRBJ1-5; V gene: TRBV18; CDR3 protein: ASSLDRGSPQH
J gene: TRBJ1-1; V gene: TRBV18; CDR3 protein: ASSLGTDMNTEAF
J gene: TRBJ1-2; V gene: TRBV28; CDR3 protein: ASSSPGQAGYGYT
J gene: TRBJ1-6; V gene: TRBV19; CDR3 protein: ASSMPGHTNSPLH
J gene: TRBJ1-6; V gene: TRBV6-1; CDR3 protein: ASSENQGYSGNSPLH
J gene: TRBJ1-2; V gene: TRBV7-9; CDR3 protein: ASSLKSYSEDGYT
J gene: TRBJ2-5; V gene: TRBV5-4; CDR3 protein: ASSLGGSRSGRYQETQY
J gene: TRBJ2-5; V gene: TRBV25-1; CDR3 protein: ASSEPNVRPETQY